The T cell receptor (beta chain) under discussion was sequenced for a study of blood T cell repertoires in COVID-19. Libraries were prepared by immunoSEQ multiplex PCR; TCRdb keeps only in-frame clonotypes and omits some of them. The repertoire includes 150,000 to 250,000 clones, around 75% of them detected once, and 5.5% to 7% sits in the top ten. The table lists this clone with a count of one. The CDR3 extends over 15 amino acids. Germline V lookup: CDR1 ENHRY, CDR2 SYGVKD. Trimming took off 7 bases at V and 2 bases at J, with 16 bases between the two ends. The sequence came from a woman aged 40 to 50 with COVID-19, enrolled during active disease. Sequencing was performed on peripheral blood. This chain connects TRBV10-3 to TRBJ2-3; TRBD2 is a possible D gene (7 bases). This CDR3 is CAITGGPTSTDTQYF. Here the CDR3 DNA reads TGTGCCATCACGGGGGGCCCAACATCCACAGATACGCAGTATTTT.